This TCR beta chain was identified during a study of OX40 agonist ivuxolimab in advanced cancers. Overall study: A mean age of approximately 64 years, range about 23 to 90, was recorded, and approximately 79% were male.

Germline CDR1 and CDR2: MRHNA and SNTAGT. V dropped 10 bases and J dropped 5; count of bases not matched to a gene: 14. This CDR3 region has 15 residues. The study sampled blood at baseline, cycle 4 day 1, and cycle 7 day 1. Only in-frame clones appear in the TCRdb table, and some are missing; sequencing was by immunoSEQ multiplex PCR. The sample has under 75,000 clones, around nine tenths seen once. The starting material was CD4+ or CD8+ T cells sorted from blood, obtained in a trial of the OX40 agonist ivuxolimab. The chain couples TRBV6-4 to TRBJ2-5; 9 nucleotides line up with TRBD1. This TCR was sampled from an adult with an advanced solid tumor such as melanoma, head and neck, liver or kidney cancer. The CDR3 DNA sequence: TGTGCCACCGGGACAGGGTTGGTACGGATGGAGACCCAGTACTTC. As protein: CATGTGLVRMETQYF.